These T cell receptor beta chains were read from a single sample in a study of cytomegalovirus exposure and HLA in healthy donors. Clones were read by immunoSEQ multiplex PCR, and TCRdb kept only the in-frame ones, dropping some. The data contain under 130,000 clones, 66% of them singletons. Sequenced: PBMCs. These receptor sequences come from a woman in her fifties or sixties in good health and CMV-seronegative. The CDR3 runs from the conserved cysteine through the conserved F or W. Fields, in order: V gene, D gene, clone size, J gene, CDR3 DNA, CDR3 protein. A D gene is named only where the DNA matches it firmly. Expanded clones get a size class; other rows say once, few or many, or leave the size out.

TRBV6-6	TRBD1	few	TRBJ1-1	TGTGCCAGCAGGGACACAGGGGGCGCGAGTGAAGCTTTCTTT	CASRDTGGASEAFF
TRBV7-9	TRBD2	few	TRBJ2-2	TGTGCCAGCCCCGATAGGGGCCCTAGCGGGAGGAACACCGGGGAGCTGTTTTTT	CASPDRGPSGRNTGELFF
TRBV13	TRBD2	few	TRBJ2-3	TGTGCCAGCAGCTTTTACGGACTAGCGGGAGGGCTAGATACGCAGTATTTT	CASSFYGLAGGLDTQYF
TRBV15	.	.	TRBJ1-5	TGTGCCACCAGCAGAGATCCCCCAGGTTTCCCTGACAGTAGCAATCAGCCCCAGCATTTT	CATSRDPPGFPDSSNQPQHF
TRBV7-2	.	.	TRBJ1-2	TGTGCCAGCAGCTCAACTTCCTATGGCTACACCTTC	CASSSTSYGYTF
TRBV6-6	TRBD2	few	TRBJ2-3	TGTGCCAGCAGTCATGGACTAGTCCCAGATACGCAGTATTTT	CASSHGLVPDTQYF
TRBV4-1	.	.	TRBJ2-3	TGCGCCAGCAGCCTAACGCCGGGACAAGGAACAGATACGCAGTATTTT	CASSLTPGQGTDTQYF
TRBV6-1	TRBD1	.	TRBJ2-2	TGTGCCAGCAAATCGGGACAGGTATACACCGGGGAGCTGTTTTTT	CASKSGQVYTGELFF
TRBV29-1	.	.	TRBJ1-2	TGCAGCGTTGCGGGGAACCACAGGGAATCCTATGGCTACACCTTC	CSVAGNHRESYGYTF
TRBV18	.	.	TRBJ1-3	TGTGCCAGCTCACCACAACGATTTGAATCTGGAACAGTCTCTGGAAACACCATATATTTT	CASSPQRFESGTVSGNTIYF
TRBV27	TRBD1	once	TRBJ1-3	TGTGCCAGCAGTTTACAGGGGGAGGCCCCTGGAAACACCATATATTTT	CASSLQGEAPGNTIYF
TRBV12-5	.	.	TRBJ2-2	TGTGCTAGTGGTTTTGGGGAGGTGCTGTTTTTT	CASGFGEVLFF
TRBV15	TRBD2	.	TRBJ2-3	TGTGCCACCAGCAGAGATCGGGGACTAGCGGGAATCACAGATACGCAGTATTTT	CATSRDRGLAGITDTQYF
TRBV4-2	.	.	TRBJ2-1	TGTGCCAGCAGCCCACACGGGGAGCTAAACAATGAGCAGTTCTTC	CASSPHGELNNEQFF
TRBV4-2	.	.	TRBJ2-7	TGTGCCAGCAGCCAAGGTCAGGGTGAGGAAGAGCAGTACTTC	CASSQGQGEEEQYF
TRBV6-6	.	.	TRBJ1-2	TGTGCCAGCAGTTACCGCCGGGACACTGGCTACACCTTC	CASSYRRDTGYTF
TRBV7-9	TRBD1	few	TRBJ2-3	TGTGCCAGCAGCTTATGGTTGGACAGGGCGGTGGATACGCAGTATTTT	CASSLWLDRAVDTQYF
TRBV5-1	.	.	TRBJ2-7	TGCGCCAGCAGTTCCTCCTACGAGCGGTACTTC	CASSSSYERYF
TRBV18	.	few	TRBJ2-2	TGTGCCAGCTCACCACTAGGGGGGAACACCGGGGAGCTGTTTTTT	CASSPLGGNTGELFF
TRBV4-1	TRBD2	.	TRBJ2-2	TGCGCCAGCAGCCCTCCGGGAGGGCCCTCCACCGGGGAGCTGTTTTTT	CASSPPGGPSTGELFF
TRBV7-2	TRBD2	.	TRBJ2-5	TGTGCCAGCAGCTCTCGGACTAGCGGGATCGGGACCCAGTACTTC	CASSSRTSGIGTQYF
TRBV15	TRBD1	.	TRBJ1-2	TGTGCCACCAGGAGAAGGATTCAGGGGGACTCTCGTGGCTACACCTTC	CATRRRIQGDSRGYTF
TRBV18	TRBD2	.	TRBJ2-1	TGTGCCAGCTCGCTGGGACTAGCGGGGGCCAATGAGCAGTTCTTC	CASSLGLAGANEQFF
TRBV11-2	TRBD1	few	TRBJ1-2	TGTGCCAGCAGCCCCCACCCGACAGGGTTCTATGACTACACCTTC	CASSPHPTGFYDYTF
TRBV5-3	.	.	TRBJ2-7	TGTGCCAGAATCCCGAGCTCCTACGAGCAGTACTTC	CARIPSSYEQYF
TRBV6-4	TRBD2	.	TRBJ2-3	TGTGCCAGCAGTGACGGGACTAGCGGGGGGGCCGATACGCAGTATTTT	CASSDGTSGGADTQYF
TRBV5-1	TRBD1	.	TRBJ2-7	TGCGCCAGCAGCGCCACAGGACAGGAGACCTACGAGCAGTACTTC	CASSATGQETYEQYF
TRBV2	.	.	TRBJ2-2	TGTGCCAGCAGTCCCGACAGGCCTAACACCGGGGAGCTGTTTTTT	CASSPDRPNTGELFF
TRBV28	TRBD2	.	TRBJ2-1	TGTGCCAGCATCACTAGCGGATACAATGAGCAGTTCTTC	CASITSGYNEQFF
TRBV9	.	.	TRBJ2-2	TGTGCCAGCAGCGCCTCCTTGTCCGGGGAGCTGTTTTTT	CASSASLSGELFF
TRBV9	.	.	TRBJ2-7	TGTGCCAGCAGCCGATTAAACCACGGGACTTACTACGAGCAGTACTTC	CASSRLNHGTYYEQYF
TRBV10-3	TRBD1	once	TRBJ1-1	TGTGCCATCAGTGAGTCGGACAGGGGCACTGAAGCTTTCTTT	CAISESDRGTEAFF
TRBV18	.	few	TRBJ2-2	TGTGCCAGCTCACCTCGGGATCAAACCGGGGAGCTGTTTTTT	CASSPRDQTGELFF
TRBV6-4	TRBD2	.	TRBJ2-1	TGTGCCAGCAAGTCGAGCGGGGGGGCCGATGAGCAGTTCTTC	CASKSSGGADEQFF
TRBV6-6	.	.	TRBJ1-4	TGTGCCAGCAGACCGACAGCAACTAATGAAAAACTGTTTTTT	CASRPTATNEKLFF
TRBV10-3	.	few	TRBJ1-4	TGTGCCATCACCCCCTCAACTAATGAAAAACTGTTTTTT	CAITPSTNEKLFF
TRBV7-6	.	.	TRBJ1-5	TGTGCCAGCAGCCTAACGGCAGGGAAATATAGCAATCAGCCCCAGCATTTT	CASSLTAGKYSNQPQHF
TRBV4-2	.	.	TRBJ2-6	TGTGCCAGCAGCGAAGCACAGGGAGCTGGGGCCAACGTCCTGACTTTC	CASSEAQGAGANVLTF
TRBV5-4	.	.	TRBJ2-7	TGTGCCAGCAGCCCCCTCCAGGGCCAGGGAACCTACGAGCAGTACTTC	CASSPLQGQGTYEQYF
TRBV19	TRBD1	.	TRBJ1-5	TGTGCCAGTAGTTCCCCGGGACAGACATTCAATCAGCCCCAGCATTTT	CASSSPGQTFNQPQHF
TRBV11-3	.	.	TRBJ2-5	TGTGCCAGCAGCTTGGACAGCAAACAAGAGACCCAGTACTTC	CASSLDSKQETQYF
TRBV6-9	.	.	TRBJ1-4	TGTGCCAGCACTATGGGAGGGGGGTTGGAAAAACTGTTTTTT	CASTMGGGLEKLFF
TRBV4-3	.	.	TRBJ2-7	TGCGCCAGCAGCCAAGATCGAGGGTTCTCCTCCTACGAGCAGTACTTC	CASSQDRGFSSYEQYF
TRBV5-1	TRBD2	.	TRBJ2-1	TGCGCCAGCAGCTCGACTCTGGCGGGGGGGGGCGGACCTTCCTACAATGAGCAGTTCTTC	CASSSTLAGGGGPSYNEQFF
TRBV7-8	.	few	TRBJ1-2	TGTGCCAGCAGCTTAGCCGACCGGGGGGCGGGTGGCTACACCTTC	CASSLADRGAGGYTF
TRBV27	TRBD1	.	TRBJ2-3	TGTGCCAGCACCCTAAGTCCGAGACAGGGAAGATTTGGGCAGTATTTT	CASTLSPRQGRFGQYF